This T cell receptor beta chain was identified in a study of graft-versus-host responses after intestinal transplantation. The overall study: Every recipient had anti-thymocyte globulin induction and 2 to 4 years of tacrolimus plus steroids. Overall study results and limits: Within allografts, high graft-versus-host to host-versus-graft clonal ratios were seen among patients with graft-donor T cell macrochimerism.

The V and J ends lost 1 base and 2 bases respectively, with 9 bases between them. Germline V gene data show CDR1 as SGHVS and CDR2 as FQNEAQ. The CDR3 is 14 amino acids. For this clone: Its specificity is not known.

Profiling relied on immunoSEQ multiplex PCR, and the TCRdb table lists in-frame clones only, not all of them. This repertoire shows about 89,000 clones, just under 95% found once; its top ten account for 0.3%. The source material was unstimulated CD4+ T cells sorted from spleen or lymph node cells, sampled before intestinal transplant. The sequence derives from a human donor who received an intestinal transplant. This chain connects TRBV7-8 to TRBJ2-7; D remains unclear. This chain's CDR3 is CASSLGSYTYEQYF. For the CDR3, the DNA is TGTGCCAGCAGCTTAGGTTCATACACCTACGAGCAGTACTTC.